This paragraph covers one T cell receptor (beta chain) sequence. Its binding antigen is unknown. It has no much larger one-base neighbor in the sample; base qualities were not kept. In light of the paper, this sample's treatment or condition label describes: allogeneic hematopoietic cell transplantation with graft depleted of TCRalphabeta T cells and CD19 B cells. Transplant recipients were children who received TCRalphabeta/CD19-depleted allogeneic hematopoietic cell grafts. The data originate from a study of T-cell reconstitution after alpha-beta-depleted transplantation in children (dated by TCRdb to about 2016). Concerning the study at large: Using TCR repertoire profiling, the study quantitatively followed how T-cell immune reconstitution unfolded in children after TCRalphabeta/CD19-depleted allogeneic hematopoietic cell transplantation.

Paper-wide results and their limitations: Over the following months the frequencies of hyperexpanded clones went down, and after one year T-cell counts and TCRbeta diversity were mostly credited to newly produced T cells. The high TCRbeta diversity at day 60 in some patients was ascribed to recipient T cells and intrathymic progenitors that had survived conditioning. The apparently early recovery of alphabetaT-cell counts about two months after transplant reportedly depended on only several hundred rapidly expanded clones that came from non-depleted graft cells.

Library method: PCR. This sample was sequenced with an Illumina HiSeq 2500. TCR libraries were prepared with molecular barcoding, using unique molecular identifiers to normalize TCRbeta repertoire quantification. The public reads were reprocessed in TCRdb via fastp at Q25 and MiXCR, keeping in-frame beta chains. Here each entry gathers all rows of one CDR3 protein and keeps the most common genes and DNA. The sample includes about 240,000 distinct CDR3 sequences, with about 26% observed a single time. The top ten hold about 2.6% of the sample. Inclusive of the bounding cysteine and phenylalanine, the CDR3 is 14 residues long. Only CDR3 DNA is held: 42 bases, read in frame from base 1. V trim: 3 bases; J trim: 3 bases; unmatched bases: 8. CDR1 and CDR2, per the germline V gene, are SQVTM and ANQGSEA.

The chain couples TRBV29-1 to TRBJ2-7; TRBD1 agrees with 7 junctional bases. This sample comprised PBMCs, obtained before TCRalphabeta/CD19-depleted stem cell transplant. The clonotype comes from a girl aged 2 to 9 with Fanconi anemia, due to receive a stem cell transplant. The CDR3 sequence is CSVDQTGSNYEQYF. DNA sequence: TGCAGCGTTGATCAGACAGGGTCCAACTACGAGCAGTACTTC.